Following are 2 T cell receptor beta chains from one sample sequenced in a study of CD8 T cells in ankylosing spondylitis. TCRdb passed the 5' RACE reads through MiXCR, listing each CDR3 protein once. The sample lists about 64,000 distinct CDR3 sequences, roughly 6.2% occurring once. Material for sequencing was synovial fluid, either unsorted or a sorted T cell fraction (not recorded which). The receptors stem from a male donor with ankylosing spondylitis.

The chain recombines TRBV6-6 with TRBJ1-1; the match to TRBD1 covers 7 bases. Germline loops: CDR1 MNHNY, CDR2 SVGAGI (reference sequence). V shed 1 base, J shed 6 bases, and the junction held 2 bases outside the gene matches. This CDR3 has 13 residues. The CDR3 region has the DNA TGTGCCAGCAGTTACTTCGACAGGGCTGAAGCTTTCTTT. Its protein is CASSYFDRAEAFF.

This clonotype was detected ten times or more. V and J are TRBV28 and TRBJ1-5; D unresolved. Germline V lookup: CDR1 MDHEN, CDR2 SYDVKM. The CDR3 loop spans 14 amino acids. V gave up 4 bases and J gave up 6 bases, with 13 bases separating them. The CDR3 sequence: CASSSVEGFQPQHF. The CDR3 DNA reads as TGTGCCAGCAGTTCGGTGGAAGGTTTTCAGCCCCAGCATTTT.